This TCR beta chain was identified during a study of blood T cell repertoires in COVID-19. Study at large: Sites across the United States, Italy and Spain contributed samples from acute and convalescent COVID-19. PBMCs, B-cell-depleted T cells, or T cells were the source of the cDNA or gDNA that made up the material.

Per the original methods: Scientists estimated how many nucleated cells there were by amplifying reference gene primers. Profiled with immunoSEQ multiplex PCR; TCRdb holds only in-frame clones, not every one. D and trimming come from the DNA, and the V and J calls and clone size come from that table. The sample includes about 220,000 clones, 87% of them seen just once. CDR1 SGDLS and CDR2 YYNGEE come from the germline V gene. The CDR3 has 15 residues. Trimming left V 0 bases short and J 6 bases short, with 15 bases between. The sequencing sample was made of peripheral blood. This clonotype originated in a man aged 40-55 years with active or convalescent COVID-19. This rearrangement joins TRBV9 to TRBJ1-2, with D possibly being TRBD1 (6 bases). As DNA, the CDR3 is TGTGCCAGCAGCGTAGTTGAAGGGGGGGTCGATGGCTACACCTTC. Amino acids: CASSVVEGGVDGYTF.